This TCR beta chain was identified during a study of CD8+ T cells in alopecia areata. Treatment specified: oral pan-JAK inhibitor, 5-10 mg twice daily. The authors extracted RNA and reverse transcribed it into cDNA as the sequencing template. Some clones are missing from TCRdb's copy, which holds only in-frame ones; the method was immunoSEQ multiplex PCR. The data hold some 110,000 clones, with around three fifths observed a single time. This clone turned up a few times. CDR1 and CDR2 (germline): MNHEY, SVGAGI. V was trimmed by 0 bases and J by 5 bases, leaving 10 bases between them. The CDR3 has 15 residues.

The sequenced sample was CD8+ T cells sorted from blood, obtained at week 24, from a patient treated with tofacitinib. This TCR derives from a human donor with alopecia areata. V and J are TRBV6-5 and TRBJ1-4, with no clear D. The CDR3 spells CASSYSAGGNEKLFF. The CDR3, as DNA: TGTGCCAGCAGTTACTCGGCAGGAGGAAATGAAAAACTGTTTTTT.